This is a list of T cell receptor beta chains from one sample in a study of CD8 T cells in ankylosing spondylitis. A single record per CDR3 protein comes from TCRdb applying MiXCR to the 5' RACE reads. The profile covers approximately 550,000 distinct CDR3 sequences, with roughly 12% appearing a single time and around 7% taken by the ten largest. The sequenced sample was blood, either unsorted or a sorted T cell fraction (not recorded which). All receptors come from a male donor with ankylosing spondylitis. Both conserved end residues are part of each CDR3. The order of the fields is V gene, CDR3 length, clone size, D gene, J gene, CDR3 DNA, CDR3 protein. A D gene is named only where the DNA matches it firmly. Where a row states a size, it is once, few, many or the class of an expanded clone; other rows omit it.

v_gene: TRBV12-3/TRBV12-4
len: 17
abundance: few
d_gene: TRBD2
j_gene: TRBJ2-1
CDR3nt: TGTGCCAGCAGCCCTAAAACGACTAGCGGGAGAGACAATGAGCAGTTCTTC
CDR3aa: CASSPKTTSGRDNEQFF

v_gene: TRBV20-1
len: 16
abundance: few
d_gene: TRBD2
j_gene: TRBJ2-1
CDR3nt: TGCAGTGCTAGGAACTTGGGACTAGCGATTAACAATGAGCAGTTCTTC
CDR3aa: CSARNLGLAINNEQFF

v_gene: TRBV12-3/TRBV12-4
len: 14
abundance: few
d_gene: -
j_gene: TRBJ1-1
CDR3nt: TGTGCCAGCAGTTTGCCCCCTCAATTTACTGAAGCTTTCTTT
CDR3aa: CASSLPPQFTEAFF

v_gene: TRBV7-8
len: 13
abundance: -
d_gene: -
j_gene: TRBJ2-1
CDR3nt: TGTGCCAGCAGCAAGGGGGGATCGGATGAGCAGTTCTTC
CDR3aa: CASSKGGSDEQFF

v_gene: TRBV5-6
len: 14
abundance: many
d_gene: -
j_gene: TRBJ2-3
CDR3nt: TGTGCCAGCAGCTTCGACAGGCCCCCAGATACGCAGTATTTT
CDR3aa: CASSFDRPPDTQYF

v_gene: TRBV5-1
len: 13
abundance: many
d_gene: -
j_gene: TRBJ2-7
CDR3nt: TGCGCCAGCAGCTTGAACCAATACTACGAGCAGTACTTC
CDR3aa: CASSLNQYYEQYF

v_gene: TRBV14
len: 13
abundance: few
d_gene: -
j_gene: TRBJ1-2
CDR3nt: TGTGCCAGCAGCCAAGCTCAGGATGGACGCTACACCTTC
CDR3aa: CASSQAQDGRYTF

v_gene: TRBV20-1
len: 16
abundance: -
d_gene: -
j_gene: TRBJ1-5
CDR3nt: TGCAGTGCTAGAGATTCGAGGGGAGTGGGCAATCAGCCCCAGCATTTT
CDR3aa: CSARDSRGVGNQPQHF

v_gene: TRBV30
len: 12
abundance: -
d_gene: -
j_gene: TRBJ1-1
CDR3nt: TGTGCTAGGAAGGGGTCGAACACTGAAGCTTTCTTT
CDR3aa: CARKGSNTEAFF

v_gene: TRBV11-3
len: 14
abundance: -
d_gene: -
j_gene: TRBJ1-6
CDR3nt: TGTGCCAGCAGCGATGGGCAGATCGACTCACCCCTCCACTTT
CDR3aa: CASSDGQIDSPLHF

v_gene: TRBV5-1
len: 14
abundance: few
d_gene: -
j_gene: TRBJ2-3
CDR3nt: TGCGCCAGCAGCAAGGGTATCCGCACAGATACGCAGTATTTT
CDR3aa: CASSKGIRTDTQYF

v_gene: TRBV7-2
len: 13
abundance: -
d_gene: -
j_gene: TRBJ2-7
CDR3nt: TGTGCCAGCAGCTGGGATCTAATCTACGAGCAGTACTTC
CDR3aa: CASSWDLIYEQYF

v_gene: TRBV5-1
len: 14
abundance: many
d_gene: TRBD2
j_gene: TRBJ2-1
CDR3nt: TGCGCCAGCAGCTCGGCTAGCGGGTACAATGAGCAGTTCTTC
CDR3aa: CASSSASGYNEQFF

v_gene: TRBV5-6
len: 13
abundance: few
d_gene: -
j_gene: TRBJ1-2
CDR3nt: TGTGCCAGCAGCTTGCAGCTATACGGCGGCTACACCTTC
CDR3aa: CASSLQLYGGYTF

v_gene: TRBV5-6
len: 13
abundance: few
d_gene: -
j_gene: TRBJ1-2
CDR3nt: TGTGCCAGCAGCTTTGTGGCAGAGGGCGGCTACACCTTC
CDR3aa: CASSFVAEGGYTF

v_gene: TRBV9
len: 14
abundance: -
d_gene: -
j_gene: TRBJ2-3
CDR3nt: TGTGCCAGCAGCCCTCAACTGCAAGCAGATACGCAGTATTTT
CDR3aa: CASSPQLQADTQYF

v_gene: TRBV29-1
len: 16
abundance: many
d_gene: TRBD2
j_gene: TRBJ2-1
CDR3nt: TGCAGCGTTGAAGCAATAGCGGGGGGCTCCTACAATGAGCAGTTCTTC
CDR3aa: CSVEAIAGGSYNEQFF

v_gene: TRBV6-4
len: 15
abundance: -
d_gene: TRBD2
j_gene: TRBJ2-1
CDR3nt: TGTGCCAGCAGTGACTCGAGCGGGAGTTACAATGAGCAGTTCTTC
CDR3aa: CASSDSSGSYNEQFF

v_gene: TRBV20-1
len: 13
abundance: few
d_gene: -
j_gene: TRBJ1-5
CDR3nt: TGCAGTGCTAAGGAAAGTCTTTATCAGCCCCAGCATTTT
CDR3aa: CSAKESLYQPQHF

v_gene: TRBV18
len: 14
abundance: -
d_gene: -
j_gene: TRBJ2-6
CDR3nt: TGTGCCAGCTCCACCAGCGGGACAGCCAACGTCCTGACTTTC
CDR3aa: CASSTSGTANVLTF

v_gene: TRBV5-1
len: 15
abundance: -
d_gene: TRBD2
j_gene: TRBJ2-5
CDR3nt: TGCGCCAGCAGCTTTGCGGGAGGGCTCCAAGAGACCCAGTACTTC
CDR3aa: CASSFAGGLQETQYF

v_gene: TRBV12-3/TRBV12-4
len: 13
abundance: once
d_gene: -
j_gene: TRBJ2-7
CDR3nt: TGTGCCAGCAGTTTTGGGCGCTCCTACGAGCAGTACTTC
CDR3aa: CASSFGRSYEQYF

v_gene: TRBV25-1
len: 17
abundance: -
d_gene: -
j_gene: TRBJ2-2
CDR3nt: TGTGCCAGCAGTGAATCGGCCCCGAGGGGTATTACCGGGGAGCTGTTTTTT
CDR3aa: CASSESAPRGITGELFF

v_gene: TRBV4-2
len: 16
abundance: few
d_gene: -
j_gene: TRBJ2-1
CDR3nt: TGTGCCAGCAGCCAAGATCGGGCTAGCCAATGGAATGAGCAGTTCTTC
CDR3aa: CASSQDRASQWNEQFF

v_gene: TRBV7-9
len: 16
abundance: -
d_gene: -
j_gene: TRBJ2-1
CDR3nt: TGTGCCAGCAGCTCCCACATGTTGGGGTCCTACAATGAGCAGTTCTTC
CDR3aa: CASSSHMLGSYNEQFF

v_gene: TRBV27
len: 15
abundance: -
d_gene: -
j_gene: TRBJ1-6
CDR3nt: TGTGCCAGCAGTTTATCCGGGGGCTATTATTCACCCCTCCACTTT
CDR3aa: CASSLSGGYYSPLHF

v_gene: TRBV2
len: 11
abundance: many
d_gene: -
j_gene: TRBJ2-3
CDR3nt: TGTGCCAGCAGGATACATGATACGCAGTATTTT
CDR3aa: CASRIHDTQYF

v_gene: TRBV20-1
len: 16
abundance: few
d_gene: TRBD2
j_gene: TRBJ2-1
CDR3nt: TGCAGTGCTCTCGGACTAGCGGGAGGGCCTAGGAATGAGCAGTTCTTC
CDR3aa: CSALGLAGGPRNEQFF

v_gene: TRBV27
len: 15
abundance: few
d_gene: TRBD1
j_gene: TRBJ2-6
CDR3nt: TGTGCCAGCAGTGCAGACAGGGCTGGGGCCAACGTCCTGACTTTC
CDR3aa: CASSADRAGANVLTF

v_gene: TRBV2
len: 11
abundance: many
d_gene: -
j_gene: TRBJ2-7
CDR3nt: TGTGCCAGCACCTCTGGCTACGAGCAGTACTTC
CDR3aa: CASTSGYEQYF

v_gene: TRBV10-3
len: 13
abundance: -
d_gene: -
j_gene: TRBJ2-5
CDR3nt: TGTGCCATCACCTGGGGCAGGGAAGAGACCCAGTACTTC
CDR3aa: CAITWGREETQYF

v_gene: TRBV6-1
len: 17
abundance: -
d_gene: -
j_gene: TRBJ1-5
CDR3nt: TGTGCCAGCAGTGGTAGGTTCGGGACAATTAGCAATCAGCCCCAGCATTTT
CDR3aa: CASSGRFGTISNQPQHF

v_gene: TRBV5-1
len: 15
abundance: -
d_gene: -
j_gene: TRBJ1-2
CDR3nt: TGCGCCAGCAGCTTGCAGGGCCTCGCCGGGTATGGCTACACCTTC
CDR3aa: CASSLQGLAGYGYTF

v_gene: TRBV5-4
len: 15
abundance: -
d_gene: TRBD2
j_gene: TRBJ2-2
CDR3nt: TGTGCCAGCAGCAAGGGACTAGCGAACACCGGGGAGCTGTTTTTT
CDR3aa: CASSKGLANTGELFF

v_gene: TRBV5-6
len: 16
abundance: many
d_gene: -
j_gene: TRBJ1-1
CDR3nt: TGTGCCAGCAGCTTCTTATTAGAGCCGATGAACACTGAAGCTTTCTTT
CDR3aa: CASSFLLEPMNTEAFF

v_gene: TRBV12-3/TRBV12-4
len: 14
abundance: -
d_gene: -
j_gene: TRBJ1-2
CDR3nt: TGTGCCAGCAGTTTTGGGGGGTCCTCCTATGGCTACACCTTC
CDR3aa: CASSFGGSSYGYTF

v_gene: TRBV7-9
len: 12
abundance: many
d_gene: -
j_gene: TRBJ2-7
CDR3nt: TGTGCCAGCAGCTTCGATGATGGGGAGCAGTACTTC
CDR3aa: CASSFDDGEQYF

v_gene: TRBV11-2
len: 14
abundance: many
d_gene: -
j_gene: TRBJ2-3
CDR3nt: TGTGCCAGCAGCCCTAGAGACGTTACAGATACGCAGTATTTT
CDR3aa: CASSPRDVTDTQYF

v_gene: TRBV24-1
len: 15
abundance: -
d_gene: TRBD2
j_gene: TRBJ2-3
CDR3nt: TGTGCCACCAGTCATCGGCGGGAGAGCACAGATACGCAGTATTTT
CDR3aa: CATSHRRESTDTQYF

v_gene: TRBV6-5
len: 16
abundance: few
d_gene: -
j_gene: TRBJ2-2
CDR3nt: TGTGCCAGCAGTTACGGGGCAGGGAGGAACACCGGGGAGCTGTTTTTT
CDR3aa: CASSYGAGRNTGELFF

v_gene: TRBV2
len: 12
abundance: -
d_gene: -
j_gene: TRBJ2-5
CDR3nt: TGTGCCAGCAGTGAAGGAGCCGAGACCCAGTACTTC
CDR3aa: CASSEGAETQYF

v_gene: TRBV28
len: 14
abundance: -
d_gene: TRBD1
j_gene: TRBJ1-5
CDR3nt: TGTGCCAGCAGGGGGACAGGGGGCTATCAGCCCCAGCATTTT
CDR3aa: CASRGTGGYQPQHF

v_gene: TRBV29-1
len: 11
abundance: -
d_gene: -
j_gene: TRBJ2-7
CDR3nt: TGCAGCGTCCGGAATTCTTACGAGCAGTACTTC
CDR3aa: CSVRNSYEQYF

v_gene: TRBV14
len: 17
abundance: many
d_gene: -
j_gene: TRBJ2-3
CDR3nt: TGTGCCAGCAGCCAAAGTCGGAACCCAAGCGGCGCAGATACGCAGTATTTT
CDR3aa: CASSQSRNPSGADTQYF

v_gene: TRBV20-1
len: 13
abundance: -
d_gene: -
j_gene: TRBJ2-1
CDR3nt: TGCAGTGCTGGCATTCGCTCCTACAATGAGCAGTTCTTC
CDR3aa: CSAGIRSYNEQFF

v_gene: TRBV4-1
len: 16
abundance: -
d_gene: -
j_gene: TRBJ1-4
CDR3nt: TGCGCCAGCAGCCATCGGGACACCGGCGGTAATGAAAAACTGTTTTTT
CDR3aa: CASSHRDTGGNEKLFF

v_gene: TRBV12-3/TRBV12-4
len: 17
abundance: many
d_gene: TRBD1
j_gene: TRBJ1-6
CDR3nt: TGTGCCAGCAGTCCCGGACAGGGATCGGCATATAATTCACCCCTCCACTTT
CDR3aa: CASSPGQGSAYNSPLHF

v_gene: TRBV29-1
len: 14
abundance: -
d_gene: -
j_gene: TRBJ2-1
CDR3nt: TGCAGCGTTTCTCGGGAGAAGCCCTACAATGAGCAGTTCTTC
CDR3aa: CSVSREKPYNEQFF

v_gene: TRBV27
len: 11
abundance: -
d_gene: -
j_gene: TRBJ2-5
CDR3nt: TGTGCCAGCAGTTTTCGCGGGGACCAGTACTTC
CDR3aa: CASSFRGDQYF

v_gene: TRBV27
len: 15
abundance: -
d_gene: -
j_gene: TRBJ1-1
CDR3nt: TGTGCCAGCAGTCCCGAGGCAGGGTGGGGCACTGAAGCTTTCTTT
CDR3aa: CASSPEAGWGTEAFF

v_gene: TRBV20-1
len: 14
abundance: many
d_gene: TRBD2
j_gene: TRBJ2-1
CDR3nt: TGCAGTGCCCATGACGGGACTAGTGTCGGGGAGCAGTTCTTC
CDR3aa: CSAHDGTSVGEQFF